The count of the clone carrying this T cell receptor beta chain is one. The antigen remains undetermined. The V and J ends lost 5 bases and 4 bases, in that order; junction bases with no gene match: 6. Germline CDR1 SEHNR, CDR2 FQNEAQ (reference sequence). The CDR3 is 14 amino acids. This entry comes from a study of shared clonotypes between healthy human individuals. Across the study: Donors were two women and a few men aged 18 to 49. CD4 naive and memory got three plates each, CD8 naive two, CD8 memory one. Notes on the study in general: It was the non-shared clonotypes that had lower generation probabilities than clonotypes shared by all four donors.

In the naive CD8 group, cells lacked CD45RO and were positively selected for CCR7, so terminally differentiated effector memory CD45RA+ cells were left out. Clones were sequenced by immunoSEQ multiplex PCR, and TCRdb holds only the in-frame ones, with some missing. This sample has 550,000 to 750,000 clones, with about 95% found just once. The origin of this receptor is a young woman in good health. Sequenced input: naive CD8+ T cells sorted from blood. This rearrangement joins TRBV7-9 to TRBJ2-3; 7 bases match TRBD2. For the CDR3, the DNA is TGTGCCAGCAGCCCTCGGGACTACCCAGATACGCAGTATTTT. Its protein is CASSPRDYPDTQYF.